The T cell receptor beta chain under discussion was sequenced for a study of OX40 agonist ivuxolimab in advanced cancers. Broader study findings: CD8+ T cells (on average) carried more expanded clones than CD4+ T cells.

Profiling relied on immunoSEQ multiplex PCR, and the TCRdb table lists in-frame clones only, not all of them. The sample shows tens of thousands of clones, roughly 84% of them seen only once. Per germline, CDR1 MGHDK and CDR2 SYGVNS. Trimming cost V 4 bases and J 4 bases; bases outside gene matches: 8. This CDR3 spans 15 amino acids. This clone was counted only a few times. The antigen is undetermined. The source was CD4+ or CD8+ T cells sorted from blood, collected in a trial of the OX40 agonist ivuxolimab. The sequence derives from an adult with an advanced solid tumor such as melanoma, head and neck, liver or kidney cancer. The V gene is TRBV25-1, the J gene TRBJ2-5; TRBD2 aligns across 8 bases. The CDR3, as DNA: TGTGCCAGCAGTGGAAGCGGGAGAAGGGGAGAGACCCAGTACTTC. The encoded protein is CASSGSGRRGETQYF.